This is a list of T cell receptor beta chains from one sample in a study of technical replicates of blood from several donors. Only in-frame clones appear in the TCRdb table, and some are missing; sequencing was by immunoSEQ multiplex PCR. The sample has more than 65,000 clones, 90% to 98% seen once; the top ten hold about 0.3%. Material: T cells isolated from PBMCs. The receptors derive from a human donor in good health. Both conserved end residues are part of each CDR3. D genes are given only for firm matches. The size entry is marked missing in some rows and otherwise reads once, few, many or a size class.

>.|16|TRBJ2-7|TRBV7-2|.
TGTGCCAGCAGCGGTATAGGGGGACGGAGCTCCTACGAGCAGTACTTC
CASSGIGGRSSYEQYF
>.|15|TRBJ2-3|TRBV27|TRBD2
TGTGCCAGCAGTTTAACTAGCGGGTACACAGATACGCAGTATTTT
CASSLTSGYTDTQYF
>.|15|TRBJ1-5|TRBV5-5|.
TGTGCCAGCAGCTTGGCTGGACAATTCCATCAGCCCCAGCATTTT
CASSLAGQFHQPQHF
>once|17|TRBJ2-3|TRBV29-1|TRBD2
TGCAGCGTTGAAGATCTTACTAGCGGAACTAGCACAGATACGCAGTATTTT
CSVEDLTSGTSTDTQYF
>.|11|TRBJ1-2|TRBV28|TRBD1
TGTGCCAGGTGGACAGGGAGTGGCTACACCTTC
CARWTGSGYTF
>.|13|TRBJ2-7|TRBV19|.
TGTGCCAGTAGTCCCCAGGGACATAGTGCGCAGTACTTC
CASSPQGHSAQYF
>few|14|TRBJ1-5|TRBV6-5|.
TGTGCCAGCAGGGAACAGGGTAGTTATCAGCCCCAGCATTTT
CASREQGSYQPQHF
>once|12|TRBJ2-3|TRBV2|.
TGTGCCGGCCAGGACTCCCCAGATACGCAGTATTTT
CAGQDSPDTQYF
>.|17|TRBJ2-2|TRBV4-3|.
TGCGCCAGCAGCCAAGCCCTCCATATCCCCGAACACCGGGGAGCTGTTTTT
CASSQALHIPEHRGAVF
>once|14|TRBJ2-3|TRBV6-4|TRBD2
TGTGCCAGCTCGACTAGCGGGAGCACAGATACGCAGTATTTT
CASSTSGSTDTQYF
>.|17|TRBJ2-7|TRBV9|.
TGTGCCAGCAGCCCATCTACAGGGATGAGTTTAAGCTACGAGCAGTACTTC
CASSPSTGMSLSYEQYF